A single sample gave rise to the 25 T cell receptor beta chains below, sequenced in a study of T cell responses to AZD1222 COVID-19 vaccine. Generated by immunoSEQ multiplex PCR, the TCRdb table keeps only in-frame clones and is missing some. The sample records 90,000 or so clones, roughly 88% being singletons. Specimen: peripheral blood, collected on day 0 of AZD1222 vaccination. The receptor set was obtained from an adult in good health.

The chain combines TRBV18 with TRBJ1-2; possible D gene TRBD1, 5 bases. This CDR3 has 14 amino acids. Germline assignment: CDR1 KGHSH and CDR2 LQKENI. V lost 2 bases and J lost 1, with 8 bases in between. CDR3 DNA sequence: TGTGCCAGCTCACCAACAAGGGGTAACTATGGCTACACCTTC. As protein: CASSPTRGNYGYTF.

J is TRBJ2-3 and V is TRBV5-1; 7 positions match TRBD1. V shed 4 bases, J shed 7 bases, and the junction held 3 bases outside the gene matches. Looked up from germline, CDR1 is SGHRS and CDR2 is YFSETQ. The CDR3 sequence is 12 residues long. In DNA, the CDR3 is TGCGCCAGCAGCGAGACAGGGAATACGCAGTATTTT. Translated: CASSETGNTQYF.

This chain links TRBV7-9 with TRBJ1-5; the match to TRBD1 covers 8 bases. CDR3 length: 14 amino acids. Germline V gene lookup returns CDR1 SEHNR and CDR2 FQNEAQ (reference sequence). The trim removed 4 bases at V and 7 bases at J, leaving 6 bases unmatched. The CDR3 nucleotides read TGTGCCAGCAGCTCCGGACAGGGTGGCCAGCCCCAGCATTTT. Translating it yields CASSSGQGGQPQHF.

The chain recombines TRBV19 with TRBJ1-1; unclear D gene. Germline CDR1 is LNHDA and CDR2 is SQIVND (reference sequence). Trimming took off 6 bases at V and 1 base at J, with 12 bases between the two ends. The CDR3 sequence is 14 residues long. The CDR3 DNA sequence: TGTGCCAGTAGGGATAAAAAGGGGAACACTGAAGCTTTCTTT. Protein product: CASRDKKGNTEAFF.

This clone has a single count. J is TRBJ1-1 and V is TRBV6-5; no firm D call. V lost 6 bases to trimming and J lost 0 bases, with 14 bases between them. This CDR3 has 15 amino acids. Germline V lookup: CDR1 MNHEY, CDR2 SVGAGI. The CDR3 spells CASRGQDRMNTEAFF. CDR3 DNA: TGTGCCAGCAGAGGCCAAGATCGGATGAACACTGAAGCTTTCTTT.

V usage is TRBV20-1 and J usage is TRBJ1-5, with D uncertain. V was trimmed by 3 bases and J by 4 bases, leaving 16 bases between them. This CDR3 is 15 amino acids long. Germline loops: CDR1 DFQATT, CDR2 SNEGSKA (reference sequence). The CDR3 DNA reads TGCAGTGCTAGTACCCTGGGCGGCAGAAATCAGCCCCAGCATTTT. This encodes CSASTLGGRNQPQHF.

The chain combines TRBV4-1 with TRBJ2-7, with 10 bases that match TRBD1. The CDR3 consists of 14 residues. V was clipped by 4 bases and J by 6 bases; unmatched bases: 6. Germline V CDR1 and CDR2: MGHRA, YSYEKL. CDR3 in amino acids: CASSLSTGGGEQYF. CDR3 bases: TGCGCCAGCAGCCTCTCGACAGGGGGCGGCGAGCAGTACTTC.

This clone was recorded a few times. The chain recombines TRBV7-3 with TRBJ2-1; D may match TRBD1 or TRBD2 (5 bases each). The CDR3 runs 20 residues. The germline V and J ends were trimmed by 5 bases and 0 bases, with 26 bases remaining between them. Germline assignment: CDR1 SGHTA and CDR2 FQGTGA. For the CDR3, the DNA is TGTGCCAGCAGCCCCTCCGTCGTGGCAGCCGGGGCTAGCTCCTACAATGAGCAGTTCTTC. Translating gives CASSPSVVAAGASSYNEQFF.

This rearrangement joins TRBV6-5 to TRBJ1-2, with D perhaps matching TRBD1 (5 bases). This CDR3 comprises 16 residues. Between the trimmed V and J ends, which lost 2 bases and 6 bases, there was a span of 19 bases. Germline-derived CDR1 and CDR2 are MNHEY and SVGAGI. This chain's CDR3 is CASSYAPGRRMDGYTF. Written as DNA, the CDR3 is TGTGCCAGCAGTTACGCCCCGGGACGGAGGATGGATGGCTACACCTTC.

The CDR3 sequence: CASSSWREAANEQFF. CDR3 sequence (DNA): TGTGCCAGCAGTTCTTGGCGGGAGGCGGCGAATGAGCAGTTCTTC. The chain has TRBV27 and TRBJ2-1; 8 bases align to TRBD2. With 4 bases clipped from V and 7 bases from J, the junction kept 9 bases outside the gene matches. In germline, CDR1 is MNHEY, CDR2 SMNVEV (reference sequence). CDR3 length equals 15 residues.

The V call is TRBV6-5, the J call TRBJ2-3, with D possibly called TRBD1 or TRBD2 (6 bases each). The ends were cut back, 0 bases at V and 4 bases at J, with 14 bases in the middle. This CDR3 region has 16 residues. The germline V gene encodes CDR1 MNHEY and CDR2 SVGAGI. CDR3 loop: CASSYSSGGTPDTQYF. CDR3 in DNA: TGTGCCAGCAGTTACTCGAGCGGCGGGACACCAGATACGCAGTATTTT.

CDR3 nucleotide sequence: TGTGCCATCAGTGAACGGGCAGGGGAAGGTGAAGCTTTCTTT. Translating it yields CAISERAGEGEAFF. V usage is TRBV10-3 and J usage is TRBJ1-1; TRBD1 might be the D (6 bases). This CDR3 is built from 14 residues. Germline V gives CDR1 ENHRY, CDR2 SYGVKD. V was clipped by 3 bases and J by 7 bases, with 15 bases between them.

The V gene is TRBV5-1, the J gene TRBJ2-1, with D perhaps matching TRBD2 (7 bases). V lost 3 bases, J lost 6 bases, and 16 bases lay in between. Per germline, CDR1 SGHRS and CDR2 YFSETQ. This CDR3 has 15 amino acids. In nucleotides, the CDR3 is TGCGCCAGCAGCTCCCAATTGGGGGGGCCCAATGAGCAGTTCTTC. Encoded protein: CASSSQLGGPNEQFF.

CDR3 in amino acids: CASSSSGLTYNEQFF. The CDR3, as DNA: TGTGCCAGCAGTTCTAGCGGGTTGACCTACAATGAGCAGTTCTTC. V gene TRBV7-8 combines with J gene TRBJ2-1; TRBD2 agrees at 8 bases. Germline V gives CDR1 SGHVS, CDR2 FQNEAQ. After removal of 6 bases from V and 2 bases from J, the junction contained 6 bases not matched to a gene. The CDR3 extends over 15 amino acids.

V is TRBV5-1 and J is TRBJ1-1, with D unclear. V was pared by 4 bases and J by 0 bases, with 16 bases between. There are 16 residues in the CDR3. In germline, CDR1 is SGHRS, CDR2 YFSETQ. CDR3 residues: CASSHGRVTMNTEAFF. In DNA, the CDR3 is TGCGCCAGCAGCCACGGACGGGTGACAATGAACACTGAAGCTTTCTTT.

This rearrangement joins TRBV5-1 to TRBJ2-2, with TRBD2 identical over 9 bases. The CDR3 sequence is 17 residues long. V was pared by 0 bases and J by 3 bases, with 6 bases of the junction left unmatched. Germline CDR1 SGHRS, CDR2 YFSETQ. CDR3 loop: CASSLDPAGGHTGELFF. CDR3 DNA sequence: TGCGCCAGCAGCTTGGATCCTGCGGGAGGGCACACCGGGGAGCTGTTTTTT.

V and J are TRBV9 and TRBJ1-4; tentatively, D is TRBD1 (6 bases). This CDR3 region has 13 residues. Trimming pared 4 bases from V and 8 bases from J, leaving 12 bases between. CDR1 is SGDLS, CDR2 YYNGEE, per germline. The CDR3 DNA is TGTGCCAGCAGCACCCAGGGGAAGGAAAAACTGTTTTTT. It specifies CASSTQGKEKLFF.

This clone was recorded once. The chain uses TRBV2 and TRBJ2-5; D remains unclear. CDR3 length: 11 residues. CDR1 and CDR2 from the germline V gene are SNHLY and FYNNEI. Trimming cost V 7 bases and J 3 bases, with 6 bases left between them. This CDR3 is CASTREETQYF. The CDR3 region has the DNA TGTGCCAGCACCAGAGAAGAGACCCAGTACTTC.

The genes are TRBV5-5 and TRBJ2-1, with D perhaps assigned TRBD1 or TRBD2 (5 bases each). The CDR3 is 15 residues long. From germline, CDR1 is SGHKS and CDR2 YYEKEE (reference sequence). Trimming left V 2 bases short and J 4 bases short, with 13 bases between. This CDR3 reads CASSFVGETYNEQFF. As DNA, the CDR3 is TGTGCCAGCAGCTTCGTAGGGGAGACATACAATGAGCAGTTCTTC.

V is TRBV6-5 and J is TRBJ2-1, with a tentative D call TRBD2 (6 bases). Deletions cut 0 bases from V and 15 bases from J, with 12 bases between. This CDR3 contains 12 residues. Germline assignment: CDR1 MNHEY and CDR2 SVGAGI. This CDR3 is CASSYSRTTWFF. DNA for the CDR3: TGTGCCAGCAGTTACTCCAGGACTACATGGTTCTTC.

The J gene is TRBJ2-6, the V gene TRBV11-3; D remains unclear. V lost 1 base, J lost 3 bases, and 4 bases lay in between. The CDR3 runs to 14 residues. Germline CDR1 reads SGHNT; CDR2 reads YENEEA. The CDR3 DNA reads as TGTGCCAGCAGCTTAGGTGTTGGGGCCAACGTCCTGACTTTC. Its protein product is CASSLGVGANVLTF.

This chain connects TRBV4-2 to TRBJ2-3; D assignment may be TRBD1 or TRBD2 (6 bases each). The V end was cut by 0 bases, the J end by 6 bases, with 10 bases between. The CDR3 is 14 amino acids. Germline lookup yields CDR1 LGHNA and CDR2 YNFKEQ. CDR3 DNA: TGTGCCAGCAGCCAAGATCTAGGGGGGGATACGCAGTATTTT. The encoded protein is CASSQDLGGDTQYF.

The gene calls are TRBV7-9 and TRBJ1-2; D may be TRBD1 (6 bases). Germline V gene data show CDR1 as SEHNR and CDR2 as FQNEAQ (reference sequence). Trimming removed 5 bases from V and 3 bases from J, with 13 bases in between. There are 14 residues in the CDR3. The CDR3 bases are TGTGCCAGCAGCCCGTCGGACAGATACTATGGCTACACCTTC. This gives the protein CASSPSDRYYGYTF. The entire variable domain, with the rest obtained from reference TRBV7-9 and TRBJ1-2, is as follows: DTGVSQNPRHKITKRGQNVTFRCDPISEHNRLYWYRQTLGQGPEFLTYFQNEAQLEKSRLLSDRFSAERPKGSFSTLEIQRTEQGDSAMYLCASSPSDRYYGYTFGSGTRLTVV.

The chain is built from TRBV19 and TRBJ2-7; D call uncertain. The V gene's germline CDR1 is LNHDA and CDR2 SQIVND (reference sequence). The V and J ends lost 10 bases and 5 bases respectively, with 18 bases between them. The CDR3 has 13 amino acids. The CDR3 protein is CATRAPTNHEQYF. The CDR3 coding sequence is TGTGCCACCCGGGCCCCTACAAACCACGAGCAGTACTTC.

The J gene is TRBJ1-2, the V gene TRBV14; D ambiguous. The CDR3 has 15 amino acids. The germline V gene encodes CDR1 SGHDN and CDR2 FVKESK. Trimming stripped 3 bases from V and 2 bases from J, with 13 bases between. The CDR3 is CASSQVDSRNYGYTF. CDR3 DNA: TGTGCCAGCAGCCAGGTCGATTCGAGGAACTATGGCTACACCTTC.